Sequencing of this T cell receptor beta chain was carried out in a study of CD8+CD57+ T cells in acquired aplastic anemia. Genomic DNA templated the TCR beta VDJ and CDR3 profiling. One entry per CDR3 protein results from TCRdb running MiXCR on the reads. This sample yields approximately 100,000 distinct CDR3 sequences, of which about 67% are seen a single time; more than 55% belongs to the top ten. The CDR3 covers 13 residues. Losses at the gene ends were 7 bases for V and 4 bases for J; bases not matched to a gene: 5. Germline V lookup: CDR1 SGHTA, CDR2 FQGTGA. The patients chosen for sequencing had shown expansion of CD8+CD57+ cells (detected by flow cytometry).

This receptor was taken from a human donor with aplastic anemia. Sample: sorted CD4+, CD8+, or CD8+CD57+ T cells (not recorded which) from PBMCs. The chain uses TRBV7-3 and TRBJ2-3; 7 nucleotides match TRBD1. Here the CDR3 DNA reads TGTGCCAGCATTGGACAGGCTTCAGATACGCAGTATTTT. Translation: CASIGQASDTQYF. The full variable domain, completed using reference TRBV7-3 and TRBJ2-3, is GAGVSQTPSNKVTEKGKYVELRCDPISGHTALYWYRQSLGQGPEFLIYFQGTGAADDSGLPNDRFFAVRPEGSVSTLKIQRTERGDSAVYLCASIGQASDTQYFGPGTRLTVL.